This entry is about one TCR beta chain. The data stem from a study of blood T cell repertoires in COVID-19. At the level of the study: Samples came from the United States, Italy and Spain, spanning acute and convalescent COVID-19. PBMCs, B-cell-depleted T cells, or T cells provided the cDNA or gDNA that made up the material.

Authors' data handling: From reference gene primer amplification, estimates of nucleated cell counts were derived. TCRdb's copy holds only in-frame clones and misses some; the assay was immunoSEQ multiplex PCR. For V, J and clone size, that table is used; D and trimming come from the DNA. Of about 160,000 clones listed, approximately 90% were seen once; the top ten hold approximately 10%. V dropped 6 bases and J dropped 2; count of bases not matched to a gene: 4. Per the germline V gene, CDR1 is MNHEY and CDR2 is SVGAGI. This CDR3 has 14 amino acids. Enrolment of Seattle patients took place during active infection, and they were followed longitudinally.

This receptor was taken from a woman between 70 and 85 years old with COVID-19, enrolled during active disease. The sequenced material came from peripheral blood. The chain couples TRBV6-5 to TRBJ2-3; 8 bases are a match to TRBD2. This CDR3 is CASRSGGVTDTQYF. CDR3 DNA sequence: TGTGCCAGCAGATCGGGGGGGGTCACAGATACGCAGTATTTT.